This T cell receptor beta chain was observed in a study of blood T cells in healthy people across ages. General observations from the study: Donor CMV infection status was unknown, possibly confounding age-related changes in expanded clonotypes.

The sample holds a few counts of this clonotype. Its antigen is not known. Through a sample-barcoded 5' primer and a J-beta primer mix, a second PCR was run for about 6 to 11 cycles. Every cDNA was tagged by a template-switch adaptor with 12 random nucleotides. TCRdb re-analysed the 5' RACE reads in MiXCR, keeping a single row per CDR3 protein. The sample gives approximately 490,000 distinct CDR3 sequences, 24% of which show up once; roughly 9% is in the top ten. The germline CDR1 and CDR2 sequences are MGHDK and SYGVNS. CDR3 length equals 15 residues. Trimming at V came to 1 base and at J to 7 bases, leaving 7 bases not matched to a gene. These data are also associated with another study on T cells of mothers and their children. From that report: With the M1S primer of the second PCR, sample barcodes and 2-4 random nucleotides were added. In both related and unrelated pairs, TCR recombination output is shaped similarly by thymic selection.

The genes are TRBV25-1 and TRBJ1-2; TRBD1 matches 9 bases. Sequencing was performed on blood. The sequence came from a boy under 18 in good health. CDR3 coding DNA: TGTGCCAGCAGTGAATCGGACAGGGGTCTACGTGGCTACACCTTC. It encodes CASSESDRGLRGYTF.